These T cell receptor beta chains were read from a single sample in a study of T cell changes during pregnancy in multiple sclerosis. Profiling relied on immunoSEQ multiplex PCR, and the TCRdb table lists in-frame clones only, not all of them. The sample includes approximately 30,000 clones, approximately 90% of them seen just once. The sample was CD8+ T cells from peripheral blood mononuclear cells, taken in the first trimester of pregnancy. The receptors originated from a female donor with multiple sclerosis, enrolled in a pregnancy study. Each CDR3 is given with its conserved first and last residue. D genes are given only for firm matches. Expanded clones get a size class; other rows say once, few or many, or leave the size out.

CDR3: CASSGLAASTDTQYF; DNA: TGTGCCAGCAGCGGACTAGCGGCCAGCACAGATACGCAGTATTTT; V: TRBV7-2; D: TRBD2; J: TRBJ2-3; size: -; length: 15
CDR3: CAWRGDSVNTEAFF; DNA: TGTGCCTGGAGGGGGGACAGCGTGAACACTGAAGCTTTCTTT; V: TRBV30; D: TRBD1; J: TRBJ1-1; size: -; length: 14
CDR3: CASSFTSGSSYNEQFF; DNA: TGTGCCAGCAGTTTTACTAGCGGGAGCTCCTACAATGAGCAGTTCTTC; V: TRBV27; D: TRBD2; J: TRBJ2-1; size: once; length: 16
CDR3: CASSSPDPSKGGDEQYF; DNA: TGTGCCAGCAGCAGCCCCGACCCATCGAAAGGGGGCGACGAGCAGTACTTC; V: TRBV11-1; D: TRBD1; J: TRBJ2-7; size: -; length: 17
CDR3: CASSSKGAGKETQYF; DNA: TGCGCCAGCAGTTCTAAGGGGGCGGGGAAAGAGACCCAGTACTTC; V: TRBV10-1; D: -; J: TRBJ2-5; size: -; length: 15
CDR3: CASSLMTQGAKARSYEQYF; DNA: TGTGCCAGCAGCTTAATGACACAGGGGGCGAAGGCGAGATCCTACGAGCAGTACTTC; V: TRBV7-8; D: TRBD1; J: TRBJ2-7; size: -; length: 19
CDR3: CASSTTGDTEAFF; DNA: TGTGCCAGCAGCACAACAGGGGACACTGAAGCTTTCTTT; V: TRBV7-9; D: TRBD1; J: TRBJ1-1; size: -; length: 13
CDR3: CASSRERVYTGELFF; DNA: TGTGCCAGCAGCCGGGAGAGGGTTTACACCGGGGAGCTGTTTTTT; V: TRBV14; D: -; J: TRBJ2-2; size: -; length: 15
CDR3: CASSFNGGSYNEQFF; DNA: TGCGCCAGCAGCTTTAACGGGGGCTCCTACAATGAGCAGTTCTTC; V: TRBV5-1; D: -; J: TRBJ2-1; size: -; length: 15
CDR3: CASSPPPGTGQGYTF; DNA: TGTGCCAGCTCACCTCCCCCTGGAACAGGGCAAGGCTACACCTTC; V: TRBV18; D: -; J: TRBJ1-2; size: -; length: 15
CDR3: CASSFRGDSNQPQHF; DNA: TGTGCCAGCAGTTTCCGGGGGGATAGCAATCAGCCCCAGCATTTT; V: TRBV28; D: -; J: TRBJ1-5; size: -; length: 15
CDR3: CASSPAFSNQPQHF; DNA: TGTGCCAGCAGCCCTGCGTTTAGCAATCAGCCCCAGCATTTT; V: TRBV5-6; D: -; J: TRBJ1-5; size: -; length: 14
CDR3: CASSVEGRAYEQYF; DNA: TGTGCCAGCAGCGTTGAAGGGAGGGCCTACGAGCAGTACTTC; V: TRBV9; D: TRBD2; J: TRBJ2-7; size: once; length: 14
CDR3: CASSLDRTSGYEQYF; DNA: TGTGCCAGCAGCTTAGATCGAACCAGCGGCTACGAGCAGTACTTC; V: TRBV11-2; D: -; J: TRBJ2-7; size: -; length: 15
CDR3: CASIQGSNQPQHF; DNA: TGTGCCAGTATCCAGGGTAGTAATCAGCCCCAGCATTTT; V: TRBV19; D: -; J: TRBJ1-5; size: -; length: 13
CDR3: CASSLSIDRVTEAFF; DNA: TGTGCCAGCAGTTTATCGATCGACAGGGTAACTGAAGCTTTCTTT; V: TRBV27; D: TRBD1; J: TRBJ1-1; size: -; length: 15
CDR3: CASSLGGTDTQYF; DNA: TGTGCCAGCAGCTTAGGCGGGACAGATACGCAGTATTTT; V: TRBV7-6; D: -; J: TRBJ2-3; size: -; length: 13
CDR3: CASSQTLRLAEQETQYF; DNA: TGTGCCAGCAGCCAAACCCTTAGGCTAGCGGAGCAAGAGACCCAGTACTTC; V: TRBV4-2; D: TRBD2; J: TRBJ2-5; size: -; length: 17
CDR3: CASSPRGWREQFF; DNA: TGTGCCAGCAGTCCCCGTGGTTGGCGGGAGCAGTTCTTC; V: TRBV27; D: -; J: TRBJ2-1; size: once; length: 13
CDR3: CASSRTSGTDTQYF; DNA: TGTGCCAGCAGTCGGACTAGCGGCACAGATACGCAGTATTTT; V: TRBV6-4; D: TRBD2; J: TRBJ2-3; size: -; length: 14
CDR3: CASSFTGGVADTQYF; DNA: TGTGCCAGCAGTTTTACAGGGGGCGTCGCAGATACGCAGTATTTT; V: TRBV7-2; D: TRBD1; J: TRBJ2-3; size: medium-sized; length: 15
CDR3: CASSVGGGAYEQYF; DNA: TGTGCCAGCAGCGTAGGAGGGGGAGCCTACGAGCAGTACTTC; V: TRBV9; D: -; J: TRBJ2-7; size: once; length: 14
CDR3: CASKTSGSAEQYF; DNA: TGTGCCAGCAAAACGTCAGGGTCAGCCGAGCAGTACTTC; V: TRBV5-4; D: -; J: TRBJ2-7; size: -; length: 13
CDR3: CSGRGSADTQYF; DNA: TGCAGCGGGAGGGGCTCGGCAGATACGCAGTATTTT; V: TRBV29-1; D: -; J: TRBJ2-3; size: -; length: 12
CDR3: CASSSGTDMNTEAFF; DNA: TGTGCCAGTTCTTCCGGGACAGACATGAACACTGAAGCTTTCTTT; V: TRBV19; D: TRBD1; J: TRBJ1-1; size: few; length: 15
CDR3: CASSGGGQPQHF; DNA: TGTGCCAGCAGTGGGGGAGGGCAGCCCCAGCATTTT; V: TRBV27; D: -; J: TRBJ1-5; size: -; length: 12
CDR3: CASSYEGATDEQFF; DNA: TGTGCCAGCAGTTACGAGGGGGCGACGGATGAGCAGTTCTTC; V: TRBV6-6; D: TRBD1; J: TRBJ2-1; size: few; length: 14
CDR3: CAISDDALAGGSTSTDTQYF; DNA: TGTGCCATCAGTGACGACGCGCTAGCGGGAGGGAGTACTAGCACAGATACGCAGTATTTT; V: TRBV10-3; D: TRBD2; J: TRBJ2-3; size: -; length: 20
CDR3: CASSFTRAGYIYNEQFF; DNA: TGTGCCAGCAGCTTCACAAGAGCGGGATATATCTACAATGAGCAGTTCTTC; V: TRBV5-4; D: TRBD2; J: TRBJ2-1; size: -; length: 17
CDR3: CASSLPTGERIQPQHF; DNA: TGTGCCAGTAGTCTCCCGACAGGAGAAAGAATCCAGCCCCAGCATTTT; V: TRBV19; D: -; J: TRBJ1-5; size: -; length: 16
CDR3: CASSLSSGSPNEQFF; DNA: TGTGCCAGCAGCTTAAGTAGCGGGAGCCCCAATGAGCAGTTCTTC; V: TRBV7-9; D: TRBD2; J: TRBJ2-1; size: -; length: 15
CDR3: CASSSGLAGDEQYF; DNA: TGTGCCAGCAGCTCGGGACTAGCGGGAGACGAGCAGTACTTC; V: TRBV5-6; D: TRBD2; J: TRBJ2-7; size: -; length: 14
CDR3: CASSYGLAGGEQYF; DNA: TGTGCCAGCAGCTATGGACTAGCGGGAGGCGAGCAGTACTTC; V: TRBV6-5; D: TRBD2; J: TRBJ2-7; size: -; length: 14
CDR3: CASSQHYEQYF; DNA: TGTGCCAGCAGCCAACATTACGAGCAGTACTTC; V: TRBV14; D: -; J: TRBJ2-7; size: -; length: 11
CDR3: CAISRLAGEDTQYF; DNA: TGTGCCATCAGTCGACTAGCGGGAGAGGATACGCAGTATTTT; V: TRBV10-3; D: TRBD2; J: TRBJ2-3; size: -; length: 14
CDR3: CASSLDRWPGELFF; DNA: TGTGCCAGCAGCCTTGACAGGTGGCCCGGGGAGCTGTTTTTT; V: TRBV7-8; D: -; J: TRBJ2-2; size: -; length: 14
CDR3: CASSLVSGDTDTQYF; DNA: TGTGCCAGCAGCTTAGTTAGCGGGGACACAGATACGCAGTATTTT; V: TRBV7-9; D: TRBD2; J: TRBJ2-3; size: -; length: 15
CDR3: CASGRTSTDTQYF; DNA: TGTGCCAGCGGCAGGACTAGCACAGATACGCAGTATTTT; V: TRBV6-5; D: -; J: TRBJ2-3; size: -; length: 13